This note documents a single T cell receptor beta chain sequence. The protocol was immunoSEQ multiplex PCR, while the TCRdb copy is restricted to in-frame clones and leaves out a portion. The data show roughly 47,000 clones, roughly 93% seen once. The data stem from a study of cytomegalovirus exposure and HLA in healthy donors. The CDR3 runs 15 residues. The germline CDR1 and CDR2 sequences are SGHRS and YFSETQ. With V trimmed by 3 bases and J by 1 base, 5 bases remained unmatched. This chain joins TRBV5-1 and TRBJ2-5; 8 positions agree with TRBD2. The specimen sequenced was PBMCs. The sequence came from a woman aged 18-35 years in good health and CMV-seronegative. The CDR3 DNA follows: TGCGCCAGCAGCTCGGGAGGGGCAGTCCAAGAGACCCAGTACTTC. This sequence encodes CASSSGGAVQETQYF.